One and the same sample provided the 21 T cell receptor beta chains below, sequenced in a study of T cells after yellow fever vaccination. One entry per CDR3 protein, called by TCRdb with MiXCR from the 5' RACE reads. The sample contains under 250,000 distinct CDR3 sequences, approximately 3% of which appear only once. The source material was CD4+ T cells sorted from PBMCs, sampled 10 days after the yellow fever booster vaccination. The receptor source for this set is a man aged 18-30 years who received the YFV17D yellow fever vaccine.

This clonotype was detected many times. This chain joins TRBV10-2 and TRBJ2-7; TRBD2 agrees at 8 bases. This CDR3 contains 16 residues. Germline assignment: CDR1 WSHSY and CDR2 SAAADI. V was pared by 7 bases and J by 0 bases, with 11 bases of the junction left unmatched. The CDR3 sequence is CASTRGAGGLSYEQYF. CDR3 nucleotide sequence: TGCGCCAGCACGAGAGGGGCGGGGGGCCTCTCCTACGAGCAGTACTTC.

This clonotype was observed many times. The chain recombines TRBV6-6 with TRBJ2-5, with 7 bases fitting TRBD1. Germline V gene lookup returns CDR1 MNHNY and CDR2 SVGAGI (reference sequence). The CDR3 runs 14 residues. Trimming at V came to 5 bases and at J to 1 base, leaving 4 bases not matched to a gene. As DNA, the CDR3 is TGTGCCAGCAGTGTTCCAGGGGGCCAAGAGACCCAGTACTTC. This sequence encodes CASSVPGGQETQYF.

The V and J genes are TRBV9 and TRBJ1-4; perhaps TRBD1 as D (5 bases). The CDR3 totals 16 residues. CDR1 and CDR2 from the germline V gene are SGDLS and YYNGEE. Trimming shortened V by 2 bases and J by 6 bases, and 17 bases separated the two germline ends. The CDR3 sequence: CASSVDSFPGHEKLFF. The CDR3 DNA sequence: TGTGCCAGCAGCGTTGATAGTTTCCCGGGGCATGAAAAACTGTTTTTT.

A few counts support this clonotype. The rearrangement links TRBV19 to TRBJ1-5, with TRBD1 identical over 9 bases. CDR3 size: 15 residues. J was trimmed by 5 bases and V by 4 bases; bases with no gene match: 6. Germline CDR1 and CDR2: LNHDA and SQIVND (reference sequence). CDR3 region: CASSTQGAEDQPQHF. Here the CDR3 DNA reads TGTGCCAGTAGTACACAGGGGGCAGAGGATCAGCCCCAGCATTTT.

This clonotype was detected ten times or more. This chain connects TRBV5-1 to TRBJ1-1; 8 nucleotides align to TRBD1. CDR1 and CDR2 (germline): SGHRS, YFSETQ. The CDR3 consists of 14 residues. With 0 bases clipped from V and 7 bases from J, the junction kept 5 bases outside the gene matches. The CDR3: CASSLARQGSEAFF. The CDR3 nucleotides are TGCGCCAGCAGCTTGGCTCGACAGGGGAGTGAAGCTTTCTTT.

This clonotype was picked up many times. The chain combines TRBV18 with TRBJ1-5; the D gene is possibly TRBD1 (5 bases). Per germline, CDR1 KGHSH and CDR2 LQKENI. Trimming left V 3 bases short and J 7 bases short, with 16 bases between. This CDR3 has 15 amino acids. CDR3 coding DNA: TGTGCCAGCTCACCGTCGGGAGGGGCTGAACAGCCCCAGCATTTT. Protein sequence: CASSPSGGAEQPQHF.

The rearrangement links TRBV7-8 to TRBJ2-2, with D possibly matching TRBD1 (6 bases). The CDR3 length is 14 residues. Germline CDR1 reads SGHVS; CDR2 reads FQNEAQ. V was cut by 5 bases and J by 8 bases, with 15 bases left in between. In DNA form, the CDR3 reads TGTGCCAGCAGCCGACAGGACCGCGGAGGGGAGCTGTTTTTT. It translates to CASSRQDRGGELFF.

The sample holds one count of this clonotype. One end of the junction does not line up with germline, which may come from a read error. V usage is TRBV12-3 or TRBV12-4 and J usage is TRBJ2-4; D tentatively reads TRBD1 or TRBD2 (5 bases each). The CDR3 sequence is 15 residues long. The CDR3 DNA follows: TGTGCCAGCAGCCCGGGGAAAGGGGCCAAATACATTCAGTACTTC. It specifies CASSPGKGAKYIQYF.

This clonotype was detected a few times. The genes are TRBV2 and TRBJ2-3; 8 nucleotides line up with TRBD1. The germline CDR1 and CDR2 sequences are SNHLY and FYNNEI. The V segment lost 10 bases and the J segment 0 bases; nucleotides outside the gene matches: 6. This CDR3 region has 14 residues. The CDR3 is CATTGGFSTDTQYF. DNA for the CDR3: TGTGCCACTACAGGGGGGTTTAGCACAGATACGCAGTATTTT.

This clonotype was observed many times. V gene TRBV7-2 combines with J gene TRBJ2-5; D gene uncertain. Trimming took 0 bases from V and 5 from J, leaving 16 bases between them. Per the germline V gene, CDR1 is SGHTA and CDR2 is FQGNSA. The CDR3 sequence is 16 residues long. The CDR3 loop is CASSLAPSSATETQYF. DNA for the CDR3: TGTGCCAGCAGCTTAGCCCCCTCCTCAGCGACGGAGACCCAGTACTTC.

This clonotype was seen repeatedly, ten times or more. The DNA for the CDR3 is TGTGCCAGCGCCCGGGGGGACAGCTCCTACAATGAGCAGTTCTTC. Translation: CASARGDSSYNEQFF. J is TRBJ2-1 and V is TRBV9; the D call may be TRBD1 or TRBD2 (7 bases each). V lost 7 bases, J lost 0 bases, and 14 bases lay in between. The CDR3 totals 15 residues. The germline gives CDR1 SGDLS, CDR2 YYNGEE.

This sequence joins TRBV10-3 and TRBJ2-2, with 8 bases identical to TRBD2. The V gene's germline CDR1 is ENHRY and CDR2 SYGVKD. With 8 bases clipped from V and 2 bases from J, the junction kept 4 bases outside the gene matches. The CDR3 totals 14 residues. The CDR3 nucleotides are TGTGCCATCGCGACTAGCGTTAACACCGGGGAGCTGTTTTTT. This translates into CAIATSVNTGELFF.

In its sample, this clonotype was seen a few times. This chain links TRBV20-1 with TRBJ2-7; D unresolved. Germline V gene data show CDR1 as DFQATT and CDR2 as SNEGSKA (reference sequence). This CDR3 spans 13 amino acids. Trimming removed 7 bases from V and 2 bases from J, with 15 bases in between. CDR3: CSVRAKMPYEQYF. The CDR3 DNA sequence: TGCAGTGTAAGGGCCAAGATGCCCTACGAGCAGTACTTC.

This clonotype showed up just a few times. The chain links TRBV7-9 to TRBJ1-2; D is perhaps TRBD1 (6 bases). Germline CDR1 reads SEHNR; CDR2 reads FQNEAQ (reference sequence). This CDR3 is 15 amino acids long. Trimming removed 5 bases from V and 0 bases from J, with 13 bases in between. Here the CDR3 reads CASSRGTPANYGYTF. In DNA, the CDR3 is TGTGCCAGCAGCAGAGGGACACCGGCTAACTATGGCTACACCTTC. Variable domain in full (rest from reference TRBV7-9 and TRBJ1-2): DTGVSQNPRHKITKRGQNVTFRCDPISEHNRLYWYRQTLGQGPEFLTYFQNEAQLEKSRLLSDRFSAERPKGSFSTLEIQRTEQGDSAMYLCASSRGTPANYGYTFGSGTRLTVV.

The rearrangement uses TRBV10-3 and TRBJ2-7; D possibly corresponds to TRBD2 (6 bases). The germline CDR1 and CDR2 sequences are ENHRY and SYGVKD. The CDR3 extends over 13 amino acids. V lost 0 bases to trimming and J lost 6 bases, with 9 bases between them. The CDR3 loop is CAISESGGSEQYV. The CDR3, as DNA: TGTGCCATCAGTGAGTCAGGAGGGTCCGAGCAGTACGTC.

This clonotype was seen only a few times. CDR3 loop: CASSQDPRYGVGYTF. DNA for the CDR3: TGTGCCAGCAGCCAAGATCCCAGGTACGGGGTCGGCTACACCTTC. The chain has TRBV4-2 and TRBJ1-2; D not resolved. V lost 0 bases and J 8 bases, leaving 16 bases between the germline ends. There are 15 residues in the CDR3. CDR1 is LGHNA and CDR2 is YNFKEQ in the germline V gene.

Many counts were recorded for this clonotype. The chain has TRBV5-1 and TRBJ2-5; 8 bases agree with TRBD1. The germline V gene has CDR1 SGHRS and CDR2 YFSETQ. The CDR3 spans 14 residues. Trimming at V came to 1 base and at J to 5 bases, leaving 4 bases not matched to a gene. CDR3 sequence reads: CASSLTGGLETQYF. CDR3 bases: TGCGCCAGCAGCTTGACAGGGGGACTTGAGACCCAGTACTTC.

In this sample, this clonotype turned up a few times. This chain connects TRBV5-1 to TRBJ1-3; D gene ambiguous. This CDR3 contains 14 residues. CDR1 and CDR2 (germline): SGHRS, YFSETQ. V was pared by 0 bases and J by 0 bases, with 4 bases between. CDR3 region: CASSLGTSGNTIYF. The CDR3 DNA is TGCGCCAGCAGCTTGGGAACCTCTGGAAACACCATATATTTT.

V and J are TRBV11-2 and TRBJ2-1; possibly TRBD1 for D (5 bases). Germline V gene sequence: CDR1 SGHAT, CDR2 FQNNGV. The CDR3 totals 15 residues. Trimming removed 1 base at V and 6 bases at J, with 13 bases between. For the CDR3, the DNA is TGTGCCAGCAGCTTAGGAGTTTCAAGGGGCAATGAGCAGTTCTTC. It codes for CASSLGVSRGNEQFF.

This clonotype was detected ten times or more. The chain couples TRBV7-6 to TRBJ2-1, with 7 positions matching TRBD2. The V gene end was trimmed by 3 bases and the J gene end by 2 bases; junction bases not matched to a gene: 7. Germline V lookup: CDR1 SGHVS, CDR2 FNYEAQ. The CDR3 is made up of 16 amino acids. The CDR3 nucleotides are TGTGCCAGCAGCTTGGGTTCTAGCGGAACCTACAATGAGCAGTTCTTC. It yields the protein CASSLGSSGTYNEQFF.

This clonotype was seen a few times. The chain employs TRBV11-3 and TRBJ2-3; possibly TRBD2 for D (7 bases). From germline, CDR1 is SGHNT and CDR2 YENEEA. This CDR3 has 16 residues. The V end lost 5 bases, the J end lost 3 bases, and 18 bases lay between the germline ends. For the CDR3, the DNA is TGTGCCAGCAGCCCGGGGGGCTCCACCGCAACAGATACGCAGTATTTT. Protein: CASSPGGSTATDTQYF.